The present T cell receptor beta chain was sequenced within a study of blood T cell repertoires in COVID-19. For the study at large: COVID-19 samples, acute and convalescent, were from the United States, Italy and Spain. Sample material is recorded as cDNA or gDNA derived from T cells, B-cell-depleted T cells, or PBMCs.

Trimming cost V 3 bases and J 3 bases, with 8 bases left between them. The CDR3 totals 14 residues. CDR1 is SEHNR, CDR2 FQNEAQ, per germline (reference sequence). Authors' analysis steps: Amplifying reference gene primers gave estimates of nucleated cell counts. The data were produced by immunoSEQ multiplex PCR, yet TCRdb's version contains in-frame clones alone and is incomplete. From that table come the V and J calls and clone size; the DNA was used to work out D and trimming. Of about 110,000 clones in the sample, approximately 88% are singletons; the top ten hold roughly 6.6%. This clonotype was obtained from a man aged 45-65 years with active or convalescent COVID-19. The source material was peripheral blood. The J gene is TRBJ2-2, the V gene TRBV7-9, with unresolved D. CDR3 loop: CASSFGHYTGELFF. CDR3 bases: TGTGCCAGCAGCTTTGGGCACTACACCGGGGAGCTGTTTTTT.